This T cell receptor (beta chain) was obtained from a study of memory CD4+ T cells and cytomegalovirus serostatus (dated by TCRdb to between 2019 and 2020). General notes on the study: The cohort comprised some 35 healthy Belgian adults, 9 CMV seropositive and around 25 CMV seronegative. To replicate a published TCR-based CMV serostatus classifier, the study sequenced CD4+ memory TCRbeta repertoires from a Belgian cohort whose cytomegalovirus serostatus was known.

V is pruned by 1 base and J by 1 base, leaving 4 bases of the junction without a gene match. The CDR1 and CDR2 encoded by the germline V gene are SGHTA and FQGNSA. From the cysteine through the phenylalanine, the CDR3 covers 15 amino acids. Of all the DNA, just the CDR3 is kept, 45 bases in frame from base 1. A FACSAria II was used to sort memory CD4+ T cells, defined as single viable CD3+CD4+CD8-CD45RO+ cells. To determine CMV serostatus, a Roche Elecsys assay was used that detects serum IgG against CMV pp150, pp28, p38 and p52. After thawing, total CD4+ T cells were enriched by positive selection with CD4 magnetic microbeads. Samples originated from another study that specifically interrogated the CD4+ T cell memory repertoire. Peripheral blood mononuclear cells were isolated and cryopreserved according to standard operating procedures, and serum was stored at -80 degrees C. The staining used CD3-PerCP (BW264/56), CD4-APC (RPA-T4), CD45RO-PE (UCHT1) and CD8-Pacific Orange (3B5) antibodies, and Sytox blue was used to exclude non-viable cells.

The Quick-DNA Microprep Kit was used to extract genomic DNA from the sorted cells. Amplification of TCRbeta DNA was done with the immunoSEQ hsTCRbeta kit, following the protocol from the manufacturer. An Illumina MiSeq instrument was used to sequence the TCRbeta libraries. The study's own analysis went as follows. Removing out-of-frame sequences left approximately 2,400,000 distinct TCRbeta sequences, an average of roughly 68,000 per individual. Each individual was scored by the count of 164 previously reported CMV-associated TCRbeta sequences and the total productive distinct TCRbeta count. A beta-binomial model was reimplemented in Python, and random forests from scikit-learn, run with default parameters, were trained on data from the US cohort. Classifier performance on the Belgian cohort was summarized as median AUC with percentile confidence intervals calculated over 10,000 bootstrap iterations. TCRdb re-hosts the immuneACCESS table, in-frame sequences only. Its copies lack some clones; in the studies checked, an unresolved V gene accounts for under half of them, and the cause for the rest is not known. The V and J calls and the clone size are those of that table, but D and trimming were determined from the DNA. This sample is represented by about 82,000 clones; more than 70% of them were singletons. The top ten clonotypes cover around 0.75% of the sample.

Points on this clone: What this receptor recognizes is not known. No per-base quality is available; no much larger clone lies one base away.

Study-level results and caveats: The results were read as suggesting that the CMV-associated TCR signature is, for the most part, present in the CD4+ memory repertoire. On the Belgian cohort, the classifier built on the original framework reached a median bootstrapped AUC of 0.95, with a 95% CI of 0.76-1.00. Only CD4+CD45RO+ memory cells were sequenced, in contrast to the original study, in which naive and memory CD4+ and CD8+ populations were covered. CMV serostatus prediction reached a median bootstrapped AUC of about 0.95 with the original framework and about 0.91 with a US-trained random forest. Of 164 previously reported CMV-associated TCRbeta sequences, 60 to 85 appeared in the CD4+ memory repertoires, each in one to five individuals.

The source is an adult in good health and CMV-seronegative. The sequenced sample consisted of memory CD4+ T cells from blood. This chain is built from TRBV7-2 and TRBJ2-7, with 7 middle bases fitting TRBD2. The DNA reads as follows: TGTGCCAGCAGCTTAGGGGCTAGCGGATCCTACGAGCAGTACTTC. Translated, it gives CASSLGASGSYEQYF.